This T cell receptor (beta chain) came from a study of blood T cells in healthy people across ages. Concerning this clonotype itself: Its specificity is not known.

Germline CDR1 and CDR2: DFQATT and SNEGSKA (reference sequence). The CDR3 spans 17 residues. Trimming took 0 bases from V and 0 from J, leaving 18 bases between them. Findings of the study overall: Investigators treated diversity estimates from one million T cells as underestimates.

Per sample, extraction of total RNA gave at least 5.5 micrograms in every case. With a J-beta primer mix and a sample-barcoded 5' primer, a second PCR ran about 6 to 11 cycles. A tag from a template-switch adaptor with 12 random nucleotides marked each cDNA molecule. Each of the samples gave a minimum of 3 million paired-end reads that contained CDR3. TCRdb itself ran the 5' RACE reads through MiXCR, one entry per CDR3 protein. The table includes about 1,400,000 distinct CDR3 sequences, 59% detected once. The genes are TRBV20-1 and TRBJ2-7; D uncertain. This TCR was recovered from a man between 18 and 35 years old in good health. The source material was blood. The DNA for the CDR3 is TGCAGTGCTAGAGATAGACCAACAGATGAATTCTCCTACGAGCAGTACTTC. It yields the protein CSARDRPTDEFSYEQYF.